The 26 T cell receptor beta chains in this list originate from one sample, sequenced in a study of cytomegalovirus exposure and HLA in healthy donors. The PCR used 60 Vbeta and 13 Jbeta primers. TCRdb's copy holds only in-frame clones and misses some; the assay was immunoSEQ multiplex PCR. This sample has about 65,000 clones; approximately 67% occur once, and the top ten carry around 2.7%. The sequenced material came from PBMCs. The receptors stem from a man younger than 45 in good health and CMV-seronegative.

The chain couples TRBV7-8 to TRBJ2-7, with TRBD1 identical over 10 bases. The CDR3 consists of 13 residues. CDR1 is SGHVS and CDR2 is FQNEAQ in the germline V gene. V shed 5 bases and J 4 bases; nucleotides not matched to a gene: 2. CDR3 in DNA: TGTGCCAGCAGCACGGGACAGGGGTACGAGCAGTACTTC. Encoded protein: CASSTGQGYEQYF.

Of note for this clone: The sample holds other DNA sequences that translate to the same CDR3. CDR3: CSARQGYEQYF. Written as DNA, the CDR3 is TGCAGTGCCCGACAGGGCTACGAGCAGTACTTC. The rearrangement uses TRBV20-1 and TRBJ2-7, with 7 bases matching TRBD1. Germline values: CDR1 DFQATT, CDR2 SNEGSKA (reference sequence). J gave up 3 bases and V 6 bases, and 2 bases lay outside the gene matches. This CDR3 region has 11 residues.

The rearrangement joins TRBV25-1 to TRBJ1-3; the D is unclear. Germline loops: CDR1 MGHDK, CDR2 SYGVNS. The CDR3 covers 15 residues. The ends were cut back, 6 bases at V and 2 bases at J, with 14 bases in the middle. The CDR3 protein is CASSPFGGAGNTIYF. CDR3 in DNA: TGTGCCAGCAGCCCCTTTGGCGGGGCTGGAAACACCATATATTTT.

The chain is built from TRBV5-8 and TRBJ1-2, with D uncertain. Germline V gives CDR1 SGHTS, CDR2 YDEGEE. V lost 6 bases, J lost 4 bases, and 16 bases lay in between. This CDR3 comprises 14 residues. CDR3 DNA sequence: TGTGCCAGCACTCACCCCTCCGTTAGCTATGGCTACACCTTC. This gives the protein CASTHPSVSYGYTF. Full variable domain (missing parts from reference TRBV5-8 and TRBJ1-2): EAGVTQSPTHLIKTRGQQATLRCSPISGHTSVYWYQQALGLGLQFLLWYDEGEERNRGNFPPRFSGRQFPNYSSELNVNALELEDSALYLCASTHPSVSYGYTFGSGTRLTVV.

The chain employs TRBV7-2 and TRBJ2-7; possibly TRBD1 for D (6 bases). CDR1 is SGHTA and CDR2 is FQGNSA in the germline V gene. This CDR3 has 13 amino acids. V was cut by 4 bases and J by 0 bases, with 7 bases left in between. The CDR3 nucleotides are TGTGCCAGCAGCTCGGACAGCTCCTACGAGCAGTACTTC. Its protein is CASSSDSSYEQYF.

This clone was seen a handful of times. The chain joins TRBV7-6 to TRBJ2-7; a weak D match, TRBD2 (8 bases). V was pared by 4 bases and J by 0 bases, with 16 bases between. The CDR3 spans 16 residues. CDR1 and CDR2 from the germline V gene are SGHVS and FNYEAQ. CDR3 DNA sequence: TGTGCCAGCAGCTCGGGAGGGGGCGGGGGCTCCTACGAGCAGTACTTC. Translation: CASSSGGGGGSYEQYF.

The chain recombines TRBV11-2 with TRBJ2-7; tentatively, D is TRBD1 (5 bases). The CDR3 runs to 15 residues. Trimming stripped 4 bases from V and 3 bases from J, with 16 bases between. Per germline, CDR1 SGHAT and CDR2 FQNNGV. As DNA, the CDR3 is TGTGCCAGCAGCTCAAGACAGCTCTTAAACTACGAGCAGTACTTC. This codes for CASSSRQLLNYEQYF.

The J gene is TRBJ2-3, the V gene TRBV14, with TRBD2 as a possible D gene (6 bases). From germline, CDR1 is SGHDN and CDR2 FVKESK. V was clipped by 4 bases and J by 0 bases, with 11 bases between them. The CDR3 is made up of 15 amino acids. This CDR3 is CASSRGVPSTDTQYF. CDR3 bases: TGTGCCAGCAGCCGCGGGGTTCCTAGCACAGATACGCAGTATTTT.

The chain has TRBV29-1 and TRBJ1-1; 7 bases are a match to TRBD1. Per germline, CDR1 SQVTM and CDR2 ANQGSEA. The trim removed 2 bases at V and 1 base at J, leaving 1 base unmatched. The CDR3 covers 13 residues. Here the CDR3 reads CSVEHRGNTEAFF. DNA for the CDR3: TGCAGCGTTGAACACAGGGGGAACACTGAAGCTTTCTTT.

This chain links TRBV6-1 with TRBJ1-1; D gene ambiguous. There are 13 residues in the CDR3. V lost 7 bases and J lost 1, with 10 bases in between. Germline-derived CDR1 and CDR2 are MNHNS and SASEGT. The CDR3 here is CASTRERNTEAFF. The CDR3 nucleotides are TGTGCCAGCACCCGAGAGAGGAACACTGAAGCTTTCTTT.

The chain links TRBV2 to TRBJ2-7, with 7 nucleotides matching TRBD1. The CDR3 is 15 amino acids. The V gene's germline CDR1 is SNHLY and CDR2 FYNNEI. The junction had 5 bases not matched to a gene; V was cut back by 3 bases and J by 0 bases. The CDR3 DNA reads as TGTGCCAGCAGTGATTCGGGACAGAGCTCCTACGAGCAGTACTTC. This sequence encodes CASSDSGQSSYEQYF.

This clone came up a few times. The chain uses TRBV5-6 and TRBJ1-4, with D hard to call. The CDR3 is 14 residues long. In germline, CDR1 is SGHDT, CDR2 YYEEEE. The V end was cut by 0 bases, the J end by 8 bases, with 11 bases between. The CDR3 DNA reads as TGTGCCAGCAGCTTGGGGGAGGGTGGAGAAAAACTGTTTTTT. Amino acid sequence: CASSLGEGGEKLFF. The variable domain in full, completed from reference TRBV5-6 and TRBJ1-4, reads DAGVTQSPTHLIKTRGQQVTLRCSPKSGHDTVSWYQQALGQGPQFIFQYYEEEERQRGNFPDRFSGHQFPNYSSELNVNALLLGDSALYLCASSLGEGGEKLFFGSGTQLSVL.

The genes are TRBV9 and TRBJ1-2; TRBD1 matches 7 bases. With V trimmed by 4 bases and J by 0 bases, 6 bases remained unmatched. Germline CDR1 and CDR2: SGDLS and YYNGEE. The CDR3 has 15 amino acids. The CDR3 nucleotides read TGTGCCAGCAGCCTGGGACAGCTCTCTAACTATGGCTACACCTTC. Amino acid sequence: CASSLGQLSNYGYTF.

The V and J genes are TRBV2 and TRBJ1-2; the D gene is possibly TRBD1 (6 bases). The CDR3 is 15 amino acids. CDR1 is SNHLY and CDR2 is FYNNEI in the germline V gene. V was clipped by 6 bases and J by 4 bases, with 18 bases between them. The CDR3 region has the DNA TGTGCCAGCAGACAGGGTCCCATACAACGCTATGGCTACACCTTC. This encodes CASRQGPIQRYGYTF.

This clone was picked up a small number of times. This chain uses TRBV4-2 with TRBJ1-5, with a weak D call TRBD1 (5 bases). CDR3 size: 15 residues. The germline CDR1 and CDR2 sequences are LGHNA and YNFKEQ. V was shortened by 4 bases and J by 8 bases, with 18 bases between the two germline ends. CDR3 DNA sequence: TGTGCCAGCAGCCTCGAGACCGGGACTTCCGAGCCCCAGCATTTT. Residues: CASSLETGTSEPQHF.

For the CDR3, the DNA is TGTGCCACCCCCGGGGGGGCGATCGACACTGAAGCTTTCTTT. It translates to CATPGGAIDTEAFF. This sequence joins TRBV7-9 and TRBJ1-1; D is possibly TRBD1 (6 bases). CDR3 length: 14 residues. V was shortened by 10 bases and J by 3 bases, with 18 bases between the two germline ends. Per the germline V gene, CDR1 is SEHNR and CDR2 is FQNEAQ (reference sequence).

This chain's CDR3 is CASRGTAHGYTF. The CDR3 DNA is TGTGCCAGCAGGGGGACAGCTCATGGCTACACCTTC. V gene TRBV2 combines with J gene TRBJ1-2; TRBD1 aligns across 7 bases. The CDR3 is 12 amino acids. Germline-derived CDR1 and CDR2 are SNHLY and FYNNEI. The V segment lost 6 bases and the J segment 6 bases; nucleotides outside the gene matches: 4.

There are a few counts of this clone. The V gene is TRBV10-3, the J gene TRBJ2-7; 7 nucleotides align to TRBD1. Germline V gene data show CDR1 as ENHRY and CDR2 as SYGVKD. CDR3 length equals 17 residues. J was trimmed by 0 bases and V by 2 bases; bases with no gene match: 10. The CDR3 DNA reads TGTGCCATCAGTGAGCCTCCTGACAGGGAAAGCTCCTACGAGCAGTACTTC. As protein: CAISEPPDRESSYEQYF.

This chain joins TRBV6-1 and TRBJ2-3, with 8 positions matching TRBD2. The length of the CDR3 is 20 residues. Germline assignment: CDR1 MNHNS and CDR2 SASEGT. J was trimmed by 2 bases and V by 2 bases; bases with no gene match: 18. The CDR3 DNA sequence: TGTGCCAGCAGTGAATTTGAGGGACTAGGGTATCGGCTGCACACAGATACGCAGTATTTT. Protein: CASSEFEGLGYRLHTDTQYF.

This chain joins TRBV29-1 and TRBJ2-5, with D unresolved. CDR1 SQVTM and CDR2 ANQGSEA come from the germline V gene. V lost 2 bases and J 1 base, leaving 11 bases between the germline ends. The CDR3 runs to 14 residues. In nucleotides, the CDR3 is TGCAGCGTTGAATTGGGTGACTCCCAAGAGACCCAGTACTTC. This translates into CSVELGDSQETQYF.

J is TRBJ1-2 and V is TRBV6-1; 7 bases are shared with TRBD1. Germline CDR1 reads MNHNS; CDR2 reads SASEGT. Unmatched junction bases numbered 14, after V lost 8 bases and J lost 8 bases. CDR3 size: 14 residues. CDR3 nucleotide sequence: TGTGCCAGCGGATCGACAGGGACCGCTTGGGGCTACACCTTC. It translates to CASGSTGTAWGYTF.

The CDR3 coding sequence is TGTGCCAGCAGCTTAGCGCCGGGGATAACCTACGAGCAGTACTTC. This translates into CASSLAPGITYEQYF. The chain is built from TRBV7-6 and TRBJ2-7; a weak D match, TRBD2 (5 bases). With 0 bases removed from V and 2 bases from J, the gap between germline ends came to 11 bases. This CDR3 has 15 amino acids. Germline CDR1 reads SGHVS; CDR2 reads FNYEAQ.

This clone was observed a handful of times. The V call is TRBV11-1, the J call TRBJ1-1, with TRBD1 matching over 11 bases. Germline values: CDR1 SGHAT, CDR2 FQDESV (reference sequence). The junction had 13 bases not matched to a gene; V was cut back by 5 bases and J by 5 bases. The CDR3 has 17 amino acids. CDR3 sequence reads: CASSPRTGGVWGTEAFF. The CDR3 coding sequence is TGTGCCAGCAGCCCGCGGACAGGGGGCGTCTGGGGGACTGAAGCTTTCTTT.

This rearrangement joins TRBV11-3 to TRBJ2-2, with 10 bases that match TRBD2. The germline gives CDR1 SGHNT, CDR2 YENEEA. The CDR3 runs 16 residues. Trimming cost V 5 bases and J 3 bases; bases outside gene matches: 6. This CDR3 reads CASSHERGGYTGELFF. CDR3 nucleotide sequence: TGTGCCAGCAGCCATGAGCGGGGGGGCTACACCGGGGAGCTGTTTTTT. The entire variable domain, with the rest obtained from reference TRBV11-3 and TRBJ2-2, is as follows: EAGVVQSPRYKIIEKKQPVAFWCNPISGHNTLYWYLQNLGQGPELLIRYENEEAVDDSQLPKDRFSAERLKGVDSTLKIQPAELGDSAVYLCASSHERGGYTGELFFGEGSRLTVL.

The chain uses TRBV9 and TRBJ2-5; a possible D gene is TRBD1 (6 bases). Germline CDR1 and CDR2: SGDLS and YYNGEE. Trimming cost V 2 bases and J 0 bases, with 8 bases left between them. The CDR3 runs to 14 residues. CDR3 coding DNA: TGTGCCAGCAGCGTTCGACAGGACCAAGAGACCCAGTACTTC. Its protein is CASSVRQDQETQYF.

This clone was seen a handful of times. The rearrangement joins TRBV2 to TRBJ2-5, with TRBD2 matching 12 bases. Germline V lookup: CDR1 SNHLY, CDR2 FYNNEI. The J segment lost 5 bases and the V segment lost 6 bases, leaving 10 bases of the junction unmatched. The CDR3 runs 16 residues. Written as DNA, the CDR3 is TGTGCCAGCAGGGACCGGACTAGCGGGGATGGGGAGACCCAGTACTTC. This encodes CASRDRTSGDGETQYF.